These 26 T cell receptor beta chains came from one sample sequenced in a study of regulatory T cells in long-lasting Graves disease (dated by TCRdb to about 2021). Explained via the paper, the time point label denotes: newly diagnosed GD, antithyroid drugs for less than 3 months. For both TCR sequencing and RNA sequencing, RNA was extracted from PBMCs in TRIzol. Library creation used multiplex PCR. TCRdb lists the instrument as Illumina HiSeq 4000. To build TCR beta libraries, CDR3 regions were amplified by Arm-PCR using iRepertoire HTBI primers. TCRdb reprocessing: public reads trimmed at Q25 with fastp, clones called with MiXCR, in-frame beta chains kept. Here each entry gathers all rows of one CDR3 protein and keeps the most common genes and DNA. For this sample there are about 620,000 distinct CDR3 sequences; 16% appear just once. Clones ranked in the top ten supply around 19% of the sample. The sample also formed part of further work on T cells in Graves' hyperthyroidism and ophthalmopathy.

The sample was peripheral blood mononuclear cells (PBMCs), taken at new diagnosis, from a patient treated with antithyroid drugs. All receptors derive from a woman in her 30s with Graves disease. Donor details come from another sample of the same person, matched by shared clones.

The gene calls are TRBV7-2 and TRBJ2-1; 12 positions agree with TRBD1. J gave up 12 bases and V 4 bases, and 10 bases lay outside the gene matches. Germline CDR1 SGHTA, CDR2 FQGNSA. The CDR3 loop spans 15 amino acids. CDR3 sequence reads: CASSSVGQGAAGQFF. The CDR3 DNA sequence: TGTGCCAGCAGCTCCGTGGGACAGGGGGCAGCTGGGCAGTTCTTC.

This clonotype appeared a single time. The chain employs TRBV24-1 and TRBJ1-2; TRBD1 is a possible D gene (5 bases). V was cut by 3 bases and J by 4 bases, with 11 bases left in between. The CDR3 runs to 14 residues. Per germline, CDR1 KGHDR and CDR2 SFDVKD. The CDR3 coding sequence is TGTGCCACCAGTGATCACAGGAAAACCTATGGCTACACCTTC. It translates to CATSDHRKTYGYTF.

This clonotype was seen ten or more times. The rearrangement links TRBV6-2 or TRBV6-3 to TRBJ1-5, with 7 bases matching TRBD1. V gave up 0 bases and J gave up 9 bases; unmatched junction bases: 8. The CDR3 has 15 amino acids. Germline V gives CDR1 MNHEY, CDR2 SVGEGT. The CDR3 DNA reads as TGTGCCAGCAGTTACTCCCGACAGGGTTTGCCGCCCCAGCATTTT. Its translation: CASSYSRQGLPPQHF.

Note on this clonotype: A read error is possible here, since a much larger clone lies one base away. The chain has TRBV27 and TRBJ1-1; 8 bases line up with TRBD1. The trim removed 6 bases at V and 5 bases at J, leaving 11 bases unmatched. This CDR3 spans 15 amino acids. CDR1 and CDR2 (germline): MNHEY, SMNVEV (reference sequence). In DNA, the CDR3 is TGTGCCAGCAGCCGTGCAGGGGGCCTGAGGACTGAAGCTTTCTTT. It yields the protein CASSRAGGLRTEAFF.

At least ten counts were recorded for this clonotype. This chain uses TRBV5-1 with TRBJ1-1; 11 positions match TRBD1. CDR1 is SGHRS, CDR2 YFSETQ, per germline. V lost 0 bases, J lost 10 bases, and 11 bases stayed unmatched. The CDR3 loop spans 16 amino acids. In nucleotides, the CDR3 is TGCGCCAGCAGCTTGGCGGACAGGGGGCAAGGTAGCCGAGCTTTCTTT. This translates into CASSLADRGQGSRAFF. Filled out from reference TRBV5-1 and TRBJ1-1, the complete variable domain reads KAGVTQTPRYLIKTRGQQVTLSCSPISGHRSVSWYQQTPGQGLQFLFEYFSETQRNKGNFPGRFSGRQFSNSRSEMNVSTLELGDSALYLCASSLADRGQGSRAFFGQGTRLTVV.

Only a few counts were recorded for this clonotype. CDR3 DNA sequence: TGCAGTGCTAGGGGCCCTAGCACAGATACGCAGTATTTT. Protein product: CSARGPSTDTQYF. This rearrangement joins TRBV20-1 to TRBJ2-3; D is ambiguous. CDR3 size: 13 residues. Germline-derived CDR1 and CDR2 are DFQATT and SNEGSKA (reference sequence). With 3 bases removed from V and 0 bases from J, the gap between germline ends came to 7 bases.

This clonotype has ten or more counts. The J gene is TRBJ1-5, the V gene TRBV3-1, with unresolved D. CDR3 length: 13 residues. Germline V gene lookup returns CDR1 LGHDT and CDR2 YNNKEL (reference sequence). V was trimmed by 0 bases and J by 15 bases, leaving 15 bases between them. The CDR3 protein is CASSQEGTQSRHF. The CDR3 nucleotides read TGTGCCAGCAGCCAAGAAGGCACTCAAAGCCGGCATTTT.

This clonotype has ten or more counts. The chain is built from TRBV6-5 and TRBJ1-1; D is undetermined. Trimming took off 2 bases at V and 2 bases at J, with 9 bases between the two ends. CDR1 and CDR2 from the germline V gene are MNHEY and SVGAGI. The CDR3 extends over 14 amino acids. The CDR3 bases are TGTGCCAGCAGTTACCTGCAGCCTAACACTGAAGCTTTCTTT. Translating it yields CASSYLQPNTEAFF.

This clonotype was observed a handful of times. The rearrangement joins TRBV14 to TRBJ2-5, with D perhaps matching TRBD2 (5 bases). Germline V lookup: CDR1 SGHDN, CDR2 FVKESK. This CDR3 has 15 residues. Trimming removed 3 bases at V and 6 bases at J, with 17 bases between. The CDR3 protein is CASSQGDRAMKTQYF. For the CDR3, the DNA is TGTGCCAGCAGCCAGGGAGATCGAGCCATGAAGACCCAGTACTTC.

The genes are TRBV10-1 and TRBJ1-3; no reliable D call. V lost 1 base and J 0 bases, leaving 4 bases between the germline ends. The CDR3 length is 14 residues. Germline values: CDR1 WNHNN, CDR2 SYGVQD (reference sequence). This chain's CDR3 is CASSEWSSGNTIYF. The CDR3 DNA reads TGCGCCAGCAGTGAGTGGAGCTCTGGAAACACCATATATTTT.

V is TRBV7-2 and J is TRBJ2-1; possible D gene TRBD2, 5 bases. Trimming took 5 bases from V and 10 from J, leaving 18 bases between them. Germline CDR1 SGHTA, CDR2 FQGNSA. The CDR3 spans 14 residues. The CDR3 DNA sequence: TGTGCCAGCAGCCCCGAACTAGACTCAGAGGAGCAGTTCTTC. Translating it yields CASSPELDSEEQFF.

This clonotype was recorded at least ten times. The chain carries TRBV7-8 and TRBJ1-5; a possible D gene is TRBD1 (5 bases). This CDR3 spans 18 amino acids. Germline V gene lookup returns CDR1 SGHVS and CDR2 FQNEAQ. Trimming took off 5 bases at V and 7 bases at J, with 27 bases between the two ends. In DNA form, the CDR3 reads TGTGCCAGCAGCGGGAGGGGTAGGCAGGCTACACCCGGGCAGCCCCAGCATTTT. Its protein product is CASSGRGRQATPGQPQHF.

Remarks on this clonotype: This clone may be a read error of a much larger clone one base away. The V and J genes are TRBV20-1 and TRBJ2-7; tentative D call: TRBD2 (5 bases). The CDR3 totals 13 residues. The ends were cut back, 7 bases at V and 1 base at J, with 14 bases in the middle. CDR1 and CDR2 from the germline V gene are DFQATT and SNEGSKA (reference sequence). CDR3 coding DNA: TGCAGTGTTCTGGTCAGAGGGTCCTACGAGCAGTACTTC. The encoded protein is CSVLVRGSYEQYF.

This clonotype appeared many times. This sequence joins TRBV7-9 and TRBJ2-2; no firm D call. This CDR3 is built from 16 residues. Looked up from germline, CDR1 is SEHNR and CDR2 is FQNEAQ (reference sequence). Trimming cost V 0 bases and J 0 bases, with 8 bases left between them. CDR3 nucleotide sequence: TGTGCCAGCAGCTTAGCCGGACCCACGAACACCGGGGAGCTGTTTTTT. It specifies CASSLAGPTNTGELFF.

This clonotype was seen ten or more times. The rearrangement uses TRBV6-2 or TRBV6-3 and TRBJ1-2; 12 bases are shared with TRBD1. The CDR3 covers 15 residues. V was clipped by 5 bases and J by 6 bases; unmatched bases: 7. Germline CDR1 reads MNHEY; CDR2 reads SVGEGT. The CDR3 sequence is CASSKHRDRGHGYTF. For the CDR3, the DNA is TGTGCCAGCAGTAAACACCGGGACAGGGGGCATGGCTACACCTTC.

The CDR3, as DNA: TGTGCCAGCAGCCGAAATACGGATTCACCCCTCCACTTT. Protein sequence: CASSRNTDSPLHF. The chain couples TRBV7-3 to TRBJ1-6; the D is unclear. The ends were cut back, 5 bases at V and 8 bases at J, with 10 bases in the middle. The CDR3 loop spans 13 amino acids. Germline values: CDR1 SGHTA, CDR2 FQGTGA.

This clonotype was detected only a few times. The DNA of the CDR3 is TGTGCCAGTATGGGGACAGCGATGACCGGGGAGCTGTTTTTT. This gives the protein CASMGTAMTGELFF. The rearrangement links TRBV19 to TRBJ2-2; 7 bases agree with TRBD1. Trimming took 7 bases from V and 5 from J; bases not matched to a gene: 7. Germline CDR1 is LNHDA and CDR2 is SQIVND (reference sequence). The CDR3 length is 14 residues.

This clonotype has ten or more counts. The gene calls are TRBV12-3 or TRBV12-4 and TRBJ2-1; the D gene is possibly TRBD2 (6 bases). The CDR3 contains 12 residues. V dropped 6 bases and J dropped 6 bases, with 9 bases sitting between them. The CDR3 loop is CASSPGVNEQFF. CDR3 nucleotide sequence: TGTGCCAGCAGCCCGGGGGTCAATGAGCAGTTCTTC.

This clonotype occurred a few times. The V and J genes are TRBV27 and TRBJ2-7; 15 bases agree with TRBD2. The germline gives CDR1 MNHEY, CDR2 SMNVEV (reference sequence). The CDR3 consists of 15 residues. Unmatched junction bases numbered 4, after V lost 6 bases and J lost 4 bases. CDR3 sequence reads: CASRGLAGGGYEQYF. The CDR3 bases are TGTGCCAGCAGAGGACTAGCGGGAGGGGGGTACGAGCAGTACTTC.

This clonotype occurred many times. The chain links TRBV11-2 to TRBJ2-3; D assignment may be TRBD1 or TRBD2 (5 bases each). Germline V gives CDR1 SGHAT, CDR2 FQNNGV. V gave up 3 bases and J gave up 0 bases, with 10 bases separating them. The CDR3 is 15 amino acids. The DNA of the CDR3 is TGTGCCAGCAGCTTGGGACGGACTAGCACAGATACGCAGTATTTT. This sequence encodes CASSLGRTSTDTQYF.

The chain is built from TRBV18 and TRBJ1-1; tentative D call: TRBD1 (5 bases). CDR3 length: 15 residues. Germline V gene lookup returns CDR1 KGHSH and CDR2 LQKENI. The V end was cut by 2 bases, the J end by 4 bases, with 14 bases between. The CDR3 DNA sequence: TGTGCCAGCTCACCAATGGGGGAGGCGACCACTGAAGCTTTCTTT. Protein sequence: CASSPMGEATTEAFF. Drawing the rest from reference TRBV18 and TRBJ1-1, the complete variable domain is NAGVMQNPRHLVRRRGQEARLRCSPMKGHSHVYWYRQLPEEGLKFMVYLQKENIIDESGMPKERFSAEFPKEGPSILRIQQVVRGDSAAYFCASSPMGEATTEAFFGQGTRLTVV.

This clonotype was recorded many times. The chain uses TRBV3-1 and TRBJ2-3, with 7 bases identical to TRBD1. V gave up 4 bases and J gave up 4 bases; unmatched junction bases: 5. The CDR3 totals 14 residues. In germline, CDR1 is LGHDT, CDR2 YNNKEL (reference sequence). CDR3 sequence (DNA): TGTGCCAGCAGCCCATTCCAGGGGGCAGATACGCAGTATTTT. Residues: CASSPFQGADTQYF.

The chain carries TRBV20-1 and TRBJ2-1, with 14 positions matching TRBD2. V trimming: 3 bases; J trimming: 6 bases; junction bases outside the gene matches: 10. CDR1 and CDR2 (germline): DFQATT, SNEGSKA (reference sequence). The length of the CDR3 is 17 residues. The CDR3 nucleotides are TGCAGTGCTAGGTTCGGTCTTGGGACTAGCGGGAGCAATGAGCAGTTCTTC. Residues: CSARFGLGTSGSNEQFF.

The chain carries TRBV14 and TRBJ2-2; D may be TRBD1 (5 bases). The CDR3 has 15 residues. The germline V and J ends were trimmed by 4 bases and 5 bases, with 14 bases remaining between them. Germline V gives CDR1 SGHDN, CDR2 FVKESK. CDR3 coding DNA: TGTGCCAGCAGCCGGGCAGGGATAGGGACCGGGGAGCTGTTTTTT. Its protein is CASSRAGIGTGELFF.

This clonotype was recorded a few times. V and J are TRBV28 and TRBJ1-1; no clear D. The CDR3 is made up of 13 amino acids. CDR1 and CDR2 from the germline V gene are MDHEN and SYDVKM. V was cut by 2 bases and J by 10 bases, with 14 bases left in between. CDR3 DNA sequence: TGTGCCAGCAGTTTAAAAGGGAGCCGCGGAGCTTTCTTT. Translating it yields CASSLKGSRGAFF.

V is TRBV5-5 and J is TRBJ2-7, with D uncertain. The CDR3 loop spans 13 amino acids. V dropped 4 bases and J dropped 3 bases, with 11 bases sitting between them. Germline V gives CDR1 SGHKS, CDR2 YYEKEE (reference sequence). Written as DNA, the CDR3 is TGTGCCAGCAGCGTGACCGAAATCTACGAGCAGTACTTC. Protein sequence: CASSVTEIYEQYF.